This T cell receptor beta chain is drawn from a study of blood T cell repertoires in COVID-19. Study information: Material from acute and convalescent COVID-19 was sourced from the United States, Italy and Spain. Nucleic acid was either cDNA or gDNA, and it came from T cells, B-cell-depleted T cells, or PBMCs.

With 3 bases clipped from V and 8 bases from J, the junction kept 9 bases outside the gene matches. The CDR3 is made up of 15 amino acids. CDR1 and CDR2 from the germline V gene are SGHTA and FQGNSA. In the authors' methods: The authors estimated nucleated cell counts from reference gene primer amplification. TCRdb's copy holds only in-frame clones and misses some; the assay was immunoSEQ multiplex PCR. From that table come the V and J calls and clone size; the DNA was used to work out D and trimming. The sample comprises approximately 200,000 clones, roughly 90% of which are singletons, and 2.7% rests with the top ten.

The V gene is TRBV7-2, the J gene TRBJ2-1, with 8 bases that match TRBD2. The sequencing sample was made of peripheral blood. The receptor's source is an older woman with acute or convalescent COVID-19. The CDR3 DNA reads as TGTGCCAGCAGCTTTAGACGGGGGGGCGGCGATGAGCAGTTCTTC. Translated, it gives CASSFRRGGGDEQFF.